Listed here is a single TCR beta chain. Its antigen is unknown. No per-base quality is available; no much larger clone lies one base away. This sample is part of a study of blood T cells in healthy people across ages (dated by TCRdb to the mid-2010s). Notes on the research overall: Template switching captured roughly one uniquely barcoded TCR beta cDNA molecule per two T cells in model experiments. Age-related changes in TCR beta repertoire diversity were measured in the study by deep sequencing normalized with unique cDNA molecular identifiers. The donors were divided into four age groups: young (average around 15 years), middle-aged (about 41), aged (approximately 62) and long-lived (around 87). For two donors (one aged 18 to 29 and one aged 80 or older), the study analyzed two additional independent replicas of 1 million unique cDNA reads from the same blood draw. The full study reports these points: A strong correlation was found between observed TCR beta diversity and the percentage of naive T cells measured by flow cytometry. Total diversity estimates from one million sequenced T cells were considered lower bounds and underestimates. Because the CMV infection status of the donors was unknown, age-related changes in expanded clonotypes may potentially have been confounded. Because profiling used bulk unsorted PBMCs, naive and antigen-experienced compartments could not be compared conclusively. As age increased, observed TCR beta diversity per million T cells dropped in a roughly linear way, and a significant reduction was already evident by age about 40. Compared with the aged group, the long-lived group had more naive CD4+ T cells, fewer expanded clones and increased TCR diversity, a pattern suggesting age selection.

Library preparation was by 5' RACE. The run used an Illumina HiSeq 2500. A second roughly 7 to 11 cycle PCR used a sample-barcoded 5' primer and a J-beta primer mix. A template-switch 5' adaptor carrying 12 random nucleotides introduced a unique molecular identifier onto each TCR beta cDNA molecule. At least 2.5 million CDR3-containing paired-end reads were obtained from each sample. First-strand cDNA was synthesized from all RNA with the Mint cDNA synthesis kit, primed by a TRBC-specific oligonucleotide. Following uracil-DNA glycosylase treatment, a first 18-cycle PCR with universal primers M1SS and BC2_uni_R was performed on all cDNA. Regarding the original processing steps: For normalization, 1 million high-quality reads were randomly selected from each sample, with every read carrying a distinct molecular identifier. Instead of being binned into consensus sequences, reads with shared molecular identifiers were discarded. MiTCR, set to a Q25 quality threshold and the strictest error-elimination algorithm, was used for CDR3 identification, clonotype clustering and error correction. A nonparametric unseen species model with Euler transformation was used to estimate a lower bound on total TCR beta diversity. TCRdb itself trimmed the public reads at Q25 with fastp, ran MiXCR and retained productive beta chains. For every CDR3 protein sequence, its rows merge into one entry that carries the most common genes and DNA. These V and J calls originate from TCRdb's pipeline instead of the authors' own analysis. This sample comprises around 700,000 distinct CDR3 sequences, 20% to 25% of them detected only once. The ten biggest clones cover 9.4% of the sample.

Systemically healthy Caucasian individuals from Russia, some 38 in total and aged about 6 to 100 years, were included as donors. Each donor gave 9.5 to 10 milliliters of peripheral blood, drawn into EDTA-treated Vacutainer tubes. PBMCs were isolated by Ficoll-Paque density-gradient centrifugation, with at least 6.5 million obtained per sample. Total RNA was extracted from PBMCs with Trizol reagent, with at least 5.5 micrograms obtained per sample. The percentages of naive CD45RAhigh/CD27high T cells were determined by flow cytometry on a PBMC aliquot from every donor. From the germline V gene, CDR1 is SNHLY and CDR2 is FYNNEI. The CDR3 measures 14 amino acids from cysteine to phenylalanine. Kept here is only the CDR3 DNA, which spans 42 bases and is read in frame from base 1. The junction carries 15 bases between V and J, which are trimmed by 6 bases and 9 bases respectively. The data were also submitted as part of a second study, on T cells of mothers and their children. The other study reports the following: Nine systemically healthy Caucasian individuals served as donors, namely three mothers together with their six children. cDNA synthesis used all of the extracted RNA, with approximately 1.6 ug of RNA in each 15 ul reaction. In the second PCR, the M1S primer introduced both the sample barcodes and 2-4 random nucleotides. More than 8 million TCR beta CDR3 reads were obtained from each mother, and about 3 million reads were obtained from each child. Thymic selection similarly shapes TCR recombination output in related and unrelated pairs, with minor effect from inherited differences. Normalized repertoire overlap was always found to be slightly, but never significantly, higher in related mother-child pairs than in unrelated mother-child pairs. Persistent microchimeric T cell clones were not detected, at a sensitivity of approximately 93 clones per million clonotypes. The study used deep NGS to compare TCR beta repertoires of mothers and children, seeking features distinguishing related mother-child pairs from unrelated individuals. On average, the children were roughly 10 +/- 4 years old, while the mothers were about 40 +/- 4 years old. After adapter ligation was performed with NEBNext reagents, the libraries were sequenced on an Illumina HiSeq 2000 with 100+100 nt paired-end reads. Mother and child libraries were prepared a month apart and sequenced in separate runs to prevent cross-contamination. Each donor had between roughly 450,000 and 2,100,000 distinct TCR beta clonotypes identified. Naive TCR beta clonotypes were estimated from low-frequency clonotypes matched to each donor's FACS-determined naive share, without sorting.

Input material: blood. This sequence originates from a boy aged 5-17 years in good health. The sequence joins TRBV2 to TRBJ1-6; TRBD1 might be the D gene, on 5 matching bases. The DNA is as follows: TGTGCCAGCAGACCTCAGCAGGGCGGTTCACCCCTCCACTTT. It is translated as CASRPQQGGSPLHF.